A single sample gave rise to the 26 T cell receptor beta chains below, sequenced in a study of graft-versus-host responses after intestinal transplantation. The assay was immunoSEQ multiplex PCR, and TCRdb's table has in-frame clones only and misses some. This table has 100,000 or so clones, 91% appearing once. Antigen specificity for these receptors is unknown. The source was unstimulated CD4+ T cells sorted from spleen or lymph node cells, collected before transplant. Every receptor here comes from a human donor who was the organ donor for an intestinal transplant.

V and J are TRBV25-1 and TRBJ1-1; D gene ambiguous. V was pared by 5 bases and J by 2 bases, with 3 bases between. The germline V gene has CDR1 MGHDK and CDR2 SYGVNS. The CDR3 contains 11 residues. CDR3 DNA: TGTGCCAGCAGTTCAAACACTGAAGCTTTCTTT. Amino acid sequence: CASSSNTEAFF.

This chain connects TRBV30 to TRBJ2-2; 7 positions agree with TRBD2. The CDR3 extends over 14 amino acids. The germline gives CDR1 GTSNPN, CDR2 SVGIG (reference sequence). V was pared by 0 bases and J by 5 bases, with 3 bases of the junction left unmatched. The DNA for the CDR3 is TGTGCCTGGAGTGTAAGGCGGGGGACCGGGGAGCTGTTTTTT. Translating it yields CAWSVRRGTGELFF.

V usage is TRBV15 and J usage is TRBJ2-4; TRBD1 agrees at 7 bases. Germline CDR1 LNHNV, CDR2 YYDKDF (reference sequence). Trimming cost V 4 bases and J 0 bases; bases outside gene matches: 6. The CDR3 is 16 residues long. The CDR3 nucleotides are TGTGCCACCAGCATCGACAGGGTGGGAGCCAAAAACATTCAGTACTTC. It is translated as CATSIDRVGAKNIQYF.

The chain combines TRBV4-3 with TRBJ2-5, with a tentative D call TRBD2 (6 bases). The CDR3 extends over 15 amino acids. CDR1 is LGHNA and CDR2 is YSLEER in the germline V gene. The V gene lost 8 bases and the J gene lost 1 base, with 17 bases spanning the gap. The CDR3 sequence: CASRLSGDFQETQYF. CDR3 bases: TGCGCCAGCCGTTTGTCCGGGGACTTCCAAGAGACCCAGTACTTC.

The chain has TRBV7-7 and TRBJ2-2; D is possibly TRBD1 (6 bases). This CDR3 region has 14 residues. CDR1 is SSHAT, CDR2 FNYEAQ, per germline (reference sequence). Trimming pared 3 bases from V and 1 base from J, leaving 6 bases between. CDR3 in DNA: TGTGCCAGCAGCTTGACAGGGAACACCGGGGAGCTGTTTTTT. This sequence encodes CASSLTGNTGELFF. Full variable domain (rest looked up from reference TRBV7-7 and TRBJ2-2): GAGVSQSPRYKVTKRGQDVTLRCDPISSHATLYWYQQALGQGPEFLTYFNYEAQPDKSGLPSDRFSAERPEGSISTLTIQRTEQRDSAMYRCASSLTGNTGELFFGEGSRLTVL.

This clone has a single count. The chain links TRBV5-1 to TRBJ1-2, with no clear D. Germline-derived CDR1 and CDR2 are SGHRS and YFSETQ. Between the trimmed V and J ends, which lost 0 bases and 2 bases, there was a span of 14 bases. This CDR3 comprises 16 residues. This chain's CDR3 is CASSLESGRLNYGYTF. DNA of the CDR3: TGCGCCAGCAGCTTGGAGTCTGGCAGGTTAAACTATGGCTACACCTTC.

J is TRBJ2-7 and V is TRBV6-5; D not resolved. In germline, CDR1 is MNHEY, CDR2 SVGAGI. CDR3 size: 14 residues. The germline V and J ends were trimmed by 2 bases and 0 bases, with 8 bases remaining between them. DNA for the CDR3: TGTGCCAGCAGTTACGAGGTCTTCTCCTACGAGCAGTACTTC. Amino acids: CASSYEVFSYEQYF.

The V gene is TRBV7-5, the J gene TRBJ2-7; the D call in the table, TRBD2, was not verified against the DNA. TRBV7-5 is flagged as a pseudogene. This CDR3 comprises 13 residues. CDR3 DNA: TGTGTCAGAAGCTTAAAACGGTCCTACGAGCAGTACTTC. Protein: CVRSLKRSYEQYF.

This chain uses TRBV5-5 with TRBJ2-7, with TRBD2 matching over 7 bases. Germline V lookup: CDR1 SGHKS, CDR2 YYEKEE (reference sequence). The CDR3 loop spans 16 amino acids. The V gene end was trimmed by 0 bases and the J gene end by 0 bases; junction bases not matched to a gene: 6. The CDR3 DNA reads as TGTGCCAGCAGCTTGGCTGGACTAGGGAGCTCCTACGAGCAGTACTTC. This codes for CASSLAGLGSSYEQYF.

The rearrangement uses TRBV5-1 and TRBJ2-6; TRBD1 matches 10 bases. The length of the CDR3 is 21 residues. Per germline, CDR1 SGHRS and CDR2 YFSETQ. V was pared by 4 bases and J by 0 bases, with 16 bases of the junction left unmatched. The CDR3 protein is CASSLSRTGGMISSGANVLTF. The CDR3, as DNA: TGCGCCAGCAGCCTATCTCGGACAGGGGGGATGATCAGCTCTGGGGCCAACGTCCTGACTTTC.

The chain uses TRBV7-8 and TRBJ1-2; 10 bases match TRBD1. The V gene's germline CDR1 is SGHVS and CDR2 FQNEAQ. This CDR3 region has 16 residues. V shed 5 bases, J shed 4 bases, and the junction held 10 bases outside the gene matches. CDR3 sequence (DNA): TGTGCCAGCAGCCTGGGACAGGGGACCGCAATCTATGGCTACACCTTC. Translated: CASSLGQGTAIYGYTF.

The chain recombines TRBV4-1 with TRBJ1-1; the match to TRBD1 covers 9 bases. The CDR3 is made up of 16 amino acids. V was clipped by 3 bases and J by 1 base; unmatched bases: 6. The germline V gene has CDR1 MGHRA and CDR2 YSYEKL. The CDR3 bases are TGCGCCAGCAGCCATGGGACAGGGAGGACGAACACTGAAGCTTTCTTT. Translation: CASSHGTGRTNTEAFF.

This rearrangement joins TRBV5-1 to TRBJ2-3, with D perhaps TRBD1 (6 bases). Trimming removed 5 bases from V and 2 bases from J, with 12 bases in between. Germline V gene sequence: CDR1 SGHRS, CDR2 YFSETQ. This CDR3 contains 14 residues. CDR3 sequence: CASSPSGATDTQYF. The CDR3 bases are TGCGCCAGCAGTCCTTCAGGGGCCACAGATACGCAGTATTTT. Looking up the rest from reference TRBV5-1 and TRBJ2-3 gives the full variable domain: KAGVTQTPRYLIKTRGQQVTLSCSPISGHRSVSWYQQTPGQGLQFLFEYFSETQRNKGNFPGRFSGRQFSNSRSEMNVSTLELGDSALYLCASSPSGATDTQYFGPGTRLTVL.

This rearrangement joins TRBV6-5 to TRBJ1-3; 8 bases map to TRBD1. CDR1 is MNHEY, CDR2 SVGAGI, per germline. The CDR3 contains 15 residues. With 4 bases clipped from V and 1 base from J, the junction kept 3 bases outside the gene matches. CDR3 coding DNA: TGTGCCAGCAGTTCGAACAGGGGGTCTGGAAACACCATATATTTT. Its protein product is CASSSNRGSGNTIYF.

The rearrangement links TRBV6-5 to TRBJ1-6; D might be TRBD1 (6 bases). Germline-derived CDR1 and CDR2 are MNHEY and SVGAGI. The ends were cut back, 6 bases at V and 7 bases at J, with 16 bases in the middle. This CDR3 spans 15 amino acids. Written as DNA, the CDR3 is TGTGCCAGCAGGACACAGGGAAGAGGAAATTCACCCCTCCACTTT. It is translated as CASRTQGRGNSPLHF.

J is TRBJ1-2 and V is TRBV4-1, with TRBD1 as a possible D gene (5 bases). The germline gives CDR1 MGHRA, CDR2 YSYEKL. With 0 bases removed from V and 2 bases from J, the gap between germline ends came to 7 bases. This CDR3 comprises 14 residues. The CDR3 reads CASSQDRGNYGYTF. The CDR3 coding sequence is TGCGCCAGCAGCCAAGATAGGGGCAACTATGGCTACACCTTC.

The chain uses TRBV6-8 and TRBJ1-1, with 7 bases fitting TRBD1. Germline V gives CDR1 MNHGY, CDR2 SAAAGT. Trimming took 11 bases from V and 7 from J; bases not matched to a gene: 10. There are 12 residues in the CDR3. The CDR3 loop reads CARPRGCNEAFF. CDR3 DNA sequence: TGTGCCCGTCCCAGGGGGTGCAATGAAGCTTTCTTT.

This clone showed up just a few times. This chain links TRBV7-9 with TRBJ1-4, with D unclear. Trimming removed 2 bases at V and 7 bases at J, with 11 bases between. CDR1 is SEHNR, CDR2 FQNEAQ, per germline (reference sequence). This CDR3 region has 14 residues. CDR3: CASSLQSLGEKLFF. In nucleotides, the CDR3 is TGTGCCAGCAGCTTACAATCACTAGGTGAAAAACTGTTTTTT.

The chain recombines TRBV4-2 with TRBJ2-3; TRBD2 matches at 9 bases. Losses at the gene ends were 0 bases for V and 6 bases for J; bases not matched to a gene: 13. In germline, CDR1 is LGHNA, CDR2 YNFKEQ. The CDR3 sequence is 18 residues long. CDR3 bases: TGTGCCAGCAGCCAAGATGGGGTAGCTAGCGGGGCGGCCGATACGCAGTATTTT. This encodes CASSQDGVASGAADTQYF.

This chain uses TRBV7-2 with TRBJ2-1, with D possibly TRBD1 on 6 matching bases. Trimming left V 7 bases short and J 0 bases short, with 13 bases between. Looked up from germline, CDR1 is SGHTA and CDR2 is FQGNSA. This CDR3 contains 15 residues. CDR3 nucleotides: TGTGCCAGCATCCAAGGACAGAGCTCCTACAATGAGCAGTTCTTC. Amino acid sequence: CASIQGQSSYNEQFF.

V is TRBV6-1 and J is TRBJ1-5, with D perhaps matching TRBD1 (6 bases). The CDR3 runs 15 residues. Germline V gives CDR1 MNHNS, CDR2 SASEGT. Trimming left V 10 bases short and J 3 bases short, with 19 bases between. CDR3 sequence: CATGPLDSYNQPQHF. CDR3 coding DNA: TGTGCCACCGGACCTTTGGACAGCTACAATCAGCCCCAGCATTTT.

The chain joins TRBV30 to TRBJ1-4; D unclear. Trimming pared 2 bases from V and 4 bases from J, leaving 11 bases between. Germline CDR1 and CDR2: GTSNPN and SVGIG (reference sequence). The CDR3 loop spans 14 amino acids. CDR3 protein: CAWSPDTFNEKLFF. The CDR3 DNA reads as TGTGCCTGGAGTCCCGACACATTTAATGAAAAACTGTTTTTT.

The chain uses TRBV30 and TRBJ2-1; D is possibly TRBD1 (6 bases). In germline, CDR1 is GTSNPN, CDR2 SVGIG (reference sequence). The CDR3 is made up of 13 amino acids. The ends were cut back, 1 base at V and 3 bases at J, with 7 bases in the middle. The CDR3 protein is CAWSGQVYNEQFF. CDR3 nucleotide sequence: TGTGCCTGGAGTGGACAGGTCTACAATGAGCAGTTCTTC.

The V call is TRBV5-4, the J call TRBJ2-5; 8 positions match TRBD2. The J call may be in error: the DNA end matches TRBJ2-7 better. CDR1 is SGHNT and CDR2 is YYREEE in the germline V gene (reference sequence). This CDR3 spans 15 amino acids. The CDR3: CASSLASGFSYEQYF. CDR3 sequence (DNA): TGTGCCAGCAGCTTGGCTAGCGGGTTTTCCTACGAGCAGTACTTC.

CDR3 in DNA: TGTGCCAGCAGTTCCCCAGGGGGCGGTCAGCCCCAGCATTTT. It translates to CASSSPGGGQPQHF. V is TRBV28 and J is TRBJ1-5, with 8 nucleotides matching TRBD1. CDR1 and CDR2 from the germline V gene are MDHEN and SYDVKM. V gave up 4 bases and J gave up 6 bases; unmatched junction bases: 5. The CDR3 loop spans 14 amino acids. Full variable domain (remainder filled in from reference TRBV28 and TRBJ1-5): DVKVTQSSRYLVKRTGEKVFLECVQDMDHENMFWYRQDPGLGLRLIYFSYDVKMKEKGDIPEGYSVSREKKERFSLILESASTNQTSMYLCASSSPGGGQPQHFGDGTRLSIL.

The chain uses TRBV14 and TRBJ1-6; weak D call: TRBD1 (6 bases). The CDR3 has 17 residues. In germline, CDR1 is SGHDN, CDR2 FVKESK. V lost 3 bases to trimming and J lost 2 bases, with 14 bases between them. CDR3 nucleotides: TGTGCCAGCAGCCAGATACAGGGCGGGCCCTATAATTCACCCCTCCACTTT. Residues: CASSQIQGGPYNSPLHF.